Following are 30 T cell receptor beta chains from one sample sequenced in a study of vaccination and CD4 T cells after COVID-19. Oncomine TCR Beta short-read sequencing was applied to DNA from cultured CD4+ T cells. TCRdb reprocessed the PCR reads with MiXCR, giving one entry per CDR3 protein. Among around 16,000 distinct CDR3 sequences, around 55% were seen once, and the ten largest hold roughly 30%. What these receptors recognize is not known. As to treatment: roughly ten-day PBMC culture with coronavirus spike peptide pools or control peptides (ViraFEST assay). Source: cultured CD4+ T cells from blood, taken after SARS-CoV-2 vaccination. The receptors originated from a human donor with COVID-19.

The chain combines TRBV6-1 with TRBJ2-3, with 11 bases lining up with TRBD2. CDR3 length equals 16 residues. Per germline, CDR1 MNHNS and CDR2 SASEGT. Germline trimming cut 1 base from V and 1 base from J; bases unmatched to any gene: 1. As DNA, the CDR3 is TGTGCCAGCAGTGAAGTACTAGCGGGGGGCACAGATACGCAGTATTTT. It yields the protein CASSEVLAGGTDTQYF.

This clonotype was seen a few times. This chain joins TRBV19 and TRBJ2-3, with D tentatively TRBD1 or TRBD2 (5 bases each). This CDR3 has 13 residues. Germline V lookup: CDR1 LNHDA, CDR2 SQIVND (reference sequence). V was clipped by 5 bases and J by 3 bases, with 9 bases between them. CDR3 amino acids: CASSPWGTDTQYF. The DNA of the CDR3 is TGTGCCAGTAGTCCCTGGGGGACAGATACGCAGTATTTT.

The chain couples TRBV6-5 to TRBJ1-5, with D tentatively TRBD1 (5 bases). V gave up 3 bases and J gave up 6 bases, with 12 bases separating them. The CDR3 loop spans 14 amino acids. CDR1 is MNHEY, CDR2 SVGAGI, per germline. The CDR3 nucleotides are TGTGCCAGCAGTTATATTTCGGGGGGTCAGCCCCAGCATTTT. It encodes CASSYISGGQPQHF.

The chain recombines TRBV11-1 with TRBJ1-1, with D maybe TRBD1 (6 bases). Germline CDR1 is SGHAT and CDR2 is FQDESV (reference sequence). The CDR3 runs 14 residues. The V end was cut by 5 bases, the J end by 1 base, with 11 bases between. In DNA, the CDR3 is TGTGCCAGCAGCGTAAACAGGGAGAACACTGAAGCTTTCTTT. Residues: CASSVNRENTEAFF.

This chain uses TRBV10-3 with TRBJ1-2; D gene ambiguous. The CDR3 consists of 12 residues. In germline, CDR1 is ENHRY, CDR2 SYGVKD. V lost 1 base and J lost 4, with 4 bases in between. The CDR3 protein is CAISEFGYGYTF. CDR3 nucleotides: TGTGCCATCAGTGAGTTTGGCTATGGCTACACCTTC.

This clonotype came up a few times. The chain couples TRBV6-1 to TRBJ2-4; D is possibly TRBD1 or TRBD2 (6 bases each). V was cut by 6 bases and J by 8 bases, with 17 bases left in between. CDR3 length: 14 residues. CDR1 MNHNS and CDR2 SASEGT come from the germline V gene. This CDR3 is CASSPTGAFYIQYF. CDR3 DNA sequence: TGTGCCAGCAGCCCGACGGGGGCCTTCTACATTCAGTACTTC.

The chain links TRBV6-1 to TRBJ1-2; possible D gene TRBD1, 6 bases. Germline CDR1 reads MNHNS; CDR2 reads SASEGT. V shed 6 bases and J shed 6 bases, with 14 bases lying between them. CDR3 length: 13 residues. The DNA for the CDR3 is TGTGCCAGCAGACGACAGGCGGGGAATGGCTACACCTTC. Translated, it gives CASRRQAGNGYTF.

A note on this clonotype: At one end, the junction sequence differs from germline, possibly due to a read error. The chain has TRBV2 and TRBJ2-7; 11 bases are a match to TRBD1. Germline V lookup: CDR1 SNHLY, CDR2 FYNNEI. The CDR3 sequence is 14 residues long. CDR3 in amino acids: CASSVVRTGGEHPF. In DNA, the CDR3 is TGTGCCAGCAGTGTGGTCCGGACAGGGGGCGAACATCCCTTC.

The V and J genes are TRBV20-1 and TRBJ1-5, with D hard to call. Germline-derived CDR1 and CDR2 are DFQATT and SNEGSKA (reference sequence). V was trimmed by 1 base and J by 2 bases, leaving 9 bases between them. The CDR3 is 14 amino acids. Written as DNA, the CDR3 is TGCAGTGCTAGAGGCCCGGCGGGCAATCAGCCCCAGCATTTT. Its protein is CSARGPAGNQPQHF.

This clonotype was seen more than once but under ten times. The genes are TRBV20-1 and TRBJ1-5, with D maybe TRBD1 (6 bases). The CDR3 consists of 15 residues. Trimming removed 3 bases at V and 2 bases at J, with 14 bases between. Germline assignment: CDR1 DFQATT and CDR2 SNEGSKA (reference sequence). CDR3 amino acids: CSASPGGGRNQPQHF. The CDR3 coding sequence is TGCAGTGCTAGCCCCGGGGGCGGGCGCAATCAGCCCCAGCATTTT.

V is TRBV11-2 and J is TRBJ1-2; maybe TRBD1 (5 bases). V was cut by 5 bases and J by 7 bases, with 14 bases left in between. This CDR3 spans 13 amino acids. Germline lookup yields CDR1 SGHAT and CDR2 FQNNGV. The CDR3 bases are TGTGCCAGCAGCCCCGGAGGTGGGGGTGGCTACACCTTC. As protein: CASSPGGGGGYTF.

This clonotype appeared a few times. CDR3 nucleotides: TGTGCCAGCATGGGAGGGGGACAGGGGAATCAGCCCCAGCATTTT. This gives the protein CASMGGGQGNQPQHF. V and J are TRBV6-2 or TRBV6-3 and TRBJ1-5; 10 bases match TRBD1. After removal of 7 bases from V and 4 bases from J, the junction contained 7 bases not matched to a gene. The CDR3 totals 15 residues. CDR1 and CDR2 from the germline V gene are MNHEY and SVGEGT.

The chain is built from TRBV2 and TRBJ1-5; D unresolved. Between the trimmed V and J ends, which lost 7 bases and 1 base, there was a span of 14 bases. Germline CDR1 and CDR2: SNHLY and FYNNEI. The CDR3 covers 15 residues. For the CDR3, the DNA is TGTGCCAGCAATCTGGACGAGGCGAGCAATCAGCCCCAGCATTTT. It encodes CASNLDEASNQPQHF.

This clonotype was detected only a few times. V is TRBV7-2 and J is TRBJ2-1, with 9 bases fitting TRBD2. This CDR3 region has 15 residues. V shed 3 bases and J 8 bases; nucleotides not matched to a gene: 8. Germline CDR1 reads SGHTA; CDR2 reads FQGNSA. The CDR3 DNA sequence: TGTGCCAGCAGCTTTCGTAGCGGGGGCGGGGATGAGCAGTTCTTC. Translated, it gives CASSFRSGGGDEQFF. The entire variable domain, with the rest obtained from reference TRBV7-2 and TRBJ2-1, is as follows: GAGVSQSPSNKVTEKGKDVELRCDPISGHTALYWYRQSLGQGLEFLIYFQGNSAPDKSGLPSDRFSAERTGGSVSTLTIQRTQQEDSAVYLCASSFRSGGGDEQFFGPGTRLTVL.

To note about this clonotype: Compared with germline, one end of the junction differs, possibly owing to a read error. CDR3 bases: TGTGCCAGCGGTTACCCCAAGGGGCGATTAACCGGGGAGCTGTTTTTT. It is translated as CASGYPKGRLTGELFF. J is TRBJ2-2 and V is TRBV6-5; D may be TRBD1 (5 bases). This CDR3 is built from 16 residues. CDR1 MNHEY and CDR2 SVGAGI come from the germline V gene.

This clonotype was seen only a few times. V gene TRBV6-1 combines with J gene TRBJ1-6, with no clear D. V was shortened by 4 bases and J by 1 base, with 8 bases between the two germline ends. This CDR3 comprises 15 residues. CDR1 and CDR2 from the germline V gene are MNHNS and SASEGT. DNA for the CDR3: TGTGCCAGCAGTGCTAGGGAATCCTATAATTCACCCCTCCACTTT. Its translation: CASSARESYNSPLHF.

This chain's CDR3 is CASSLARVLGQPQHF. CDR3 DNA sequence: TGTGCCAGCAGCTTAGCAAGGGTACTAGGTCAGCCCCAGCATTTT. This chain links TRBV7-2 with TRBJ1-5; D is uncertain. The CDR3 has 15 residues. The V gene's germline CDR1 is SGHTA and CDR2 FQGNSA. The V gene lost 0 bases and the J gene lost 6 bases, with 12 bases spanning the gap.

This clonotype was counted only a few times. The DNA is omitted, as the CDR3 cannot be located on it reliably, and the CDR3 follows TCRdb's listing. The chain joins TRBV7-9 to TRBJ1-5; the table's D gene call, TRBD1, was not cross checked with the DNA. The CDR3 comprises 12 residues, both ends counted. Germline-derived CDR1 and CDR2 are SEHNR and FQNEAQ (reference sequence). This chain's CDR3 is CASTFGAQPQHF.

The chain uses TRBV6-1 and TRBJ1-2, with 9 bases matching TRBD1. The CDR3 spans 14 residues. Germline-derived CDR1 and CDR2 are MNHNS and SASEGT. With 8 bases clipped from V and 3 bases from J, the junction kept 7 bases outside the gene matches. DNA of the CDR3: TGTGCCAGCGGCCCACAGGGGGCACACTATGGCTACACCTTC. Translated: CASGPQGAHYGYTF.

This clonotype has more than one count but fewer than ten. This sequence joins TRBV12-3 or TRBV12-4 and TRBJ1-6, with D unresolved. Between the trimmed V and J ends, which lost 2 bases and 6 bases, there was a span of 8 bases. This CDR3 comprises 14 residues. This CDR3 reads CASSLLWGNSPLHF. The CDR3 coding sequence is TGTGCCAGCAGTTTACTTTGGGGTAATTCACCCCTCCACTTT.

This clonotype was counted a few times. CDR3: CSARTVGYTF. In nucleotides, the CDR3 is TGCAGTGCTAGGACAGTTGGCTACACCTTC. The gene calls are TRBV20-1 and TRBJ1-2; possible D gene TRBD1, 5 bases. CDR1 is DFQATT, CDR2 SNEGSKA, per germline (reference sequence). The CDR3 has 10 residues. V dropped 3 bases and J dropped 7 bases, with 6 bases sitting between them.

V and J are TRBV24-1 and TRBJ1-1; the D is unclear. This CDR3 has 13 amino acids. Germline assignment: CDR1 KGHDR and CDR2 SFDVKD. Trimming cost V 3 bases and J 0 bases, with 4 bases left between them. The CDR3 sequence is CATSDTMNTEAFF. The CDR3 DNA reads as TGTGCCACCAGTGATACAATGAACACTGAAGCTTTCTTT.

The table lists this clonotype with a count of one. At one of its ends the junction is not consistent with the germline gene, which may arise from a read error. This chain links TRBV5-4 with TRBJ1-2; TRBD1 matches 8 bases. Germline V CDR1 and CDR2: SGHNT, YYREEE (reference sequence). The CDR3 runs 16 residues. CDR3 protein: CASSPGPTGEESGHTF. The CDR3 coding sequence is TGTGCCAGCAGCCCGGGCCCGACAGGGGAAGAGTCTGGCCACACCTTC.

The chain has TRBV2 and TRBJ1-2; D gene unclear. The CDR3 spans 16 residues. CDR1 is SNHLY and CDR2 is FYNNEI in the germline V gene. Trimming took 1 base from V and 3 from J, leaving 15 bases between them. DNA of the CDR3: TGTGCCAGCAGTGAAGGTTGGCTTCAGGATTACTATGGCTACACCTTC. Amino acids: CASSEGWLQDYYGYTF.

The V gene is TRBV6-4, the J gene TRBJ1-1; tentative D call: TRBD1 (6 bases). The CDR3 has 15 residues. Per the germline V gene, CDR1 is MRHNA and CDR2 is SNTAGT. Trimming took 2 bases from V and 1 from J, leaving 11 bases between them. The CDR3 loop reads CASSDRGMRNTEAFF. CDR3 DNA sequence: TGTGCCAGCAGTGACAGGGGGATGAGGAACACTGAAGCTTTCTTT.

The chain's CDR3 is CASSIDGTGTDEKLFF. CDR3 nucleotides: TGTGCCAGTAGTATAGACGGCACCGGGACTGATGAAAAACTGTTTTTT. V gene TRBV19 combines with J gene TRBJ1-4, with D possibly being TRBD1 (5 bases). Looked up from germline, CDR1 is LNHDA and CDR2 is SQIVND (reference sequence). The V end was cut by 0 bases, the J end by 6 bases, with 14 bases between. This CDR3 contains 16 residues.

The chain joins TRBV20-1 to TRBJ1-1; 8 bases map to TRBD1. CDR3 length: 17 residues. Germline V gene sequence: CDR1 DFQATT, CDR2 SNEGSKA (reference sequence). Trimming cost V 0 bases and J 0 bases; bases outside gene matches: 9. CDR3 nucleotides: TGCAGTGCTAGAGACCAAACAGGGGGAAGGATGAACACTGAAGCTTTCTTT. Amino acid sequence: CSARDQTGGRMNTEAFF.

The chain carries TRBV7-8 and TRBJ1-5; no firm D call. CDR3 length: 17 residues. V lost 4 bases to trimming and J lost 0 bases, with 16 bases between them. Per germline, CDR1 SGHVS and CDR2 FQNEAQ. The CDR3 protein is CASSSIRSGNSNQPQHF. DNA for the CDR3: TGTGCCAGCAGCTCAATCCGGTCGGGGAATAGCAATCAGCCCCAGCATTTT.

The sample holds a few counts of this clonotype. The chain has TRBV7-9 and TRBJ1-1, with D hard to call. The CDR3 loop spans 13 amino acids. V lost 5 bases and J 1 base, leaving 8 bases between the germline ends. Germline V lookup: CDR1 SEHNR, CDR2 FQNEAQ (reference sequence). CDR3 in amino acids: CASSRHENTEAFF. The DNA of the CDR3 is TGTGCCAGCAGCCGTCATGAGAACACTGAAGCTTTCTTT. Combining the CDR3 with reference TRBV7-9 and TRBJ1-1 gives the whole variable domain DTGVSQNPRHKITKRGQNVTFRCDPISEHNRLYWYRQTLGQGPEFLTYFQNEAQLEKSRLLSDRFSAERPKGSFSTLEIQRTEQGDSAMYLCASSRHENTEAFFGQGTRLTVV.

CDR3 in DNA: TGTGCCAGCAGTGCGCTAGGGGGAACTGAAGCTTTCTTT. Its translation: CASSALGGTEAFF. This rearrangement joins TRBV6-2 or TRBV6-3 to TRBJ1-1, with D possibly being TRBD1 (6 bases). Germline V gives CDR1 MNHEY, CDR2 SVGEGT. This CDR3 has 13 residues. The V end was cut by 5 bases, the J end by 5 bases, with 12 bases between.